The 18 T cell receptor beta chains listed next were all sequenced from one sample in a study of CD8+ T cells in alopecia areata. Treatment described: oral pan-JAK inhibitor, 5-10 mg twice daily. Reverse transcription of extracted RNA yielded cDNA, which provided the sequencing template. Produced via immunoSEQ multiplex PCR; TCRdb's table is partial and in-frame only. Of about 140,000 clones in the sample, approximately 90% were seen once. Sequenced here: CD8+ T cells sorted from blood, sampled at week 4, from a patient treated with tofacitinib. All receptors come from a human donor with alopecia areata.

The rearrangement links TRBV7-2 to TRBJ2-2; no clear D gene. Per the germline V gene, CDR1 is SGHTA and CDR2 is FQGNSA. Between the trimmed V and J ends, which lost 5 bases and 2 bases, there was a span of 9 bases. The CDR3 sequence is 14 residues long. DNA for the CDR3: TGTGCCAGCAGCCAACTGGCTAACACCGGGGAGCTGTTTTTT. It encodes CASSQLANTGELFF. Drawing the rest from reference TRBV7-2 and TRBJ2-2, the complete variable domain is GAGVSQSPSNKVTEKGKDVELRCDPISGHTALYWYRQSLGQGLEFLIYFQGNSAPDKSGLPSDRFSAERTGGSVSTLTIQRTQQEDSAVYLCASSQLANTGELFFGEGSRLTVL.

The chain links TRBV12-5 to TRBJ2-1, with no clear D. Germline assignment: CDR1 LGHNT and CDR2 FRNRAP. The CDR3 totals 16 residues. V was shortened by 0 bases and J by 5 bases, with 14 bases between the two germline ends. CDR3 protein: CASGLVEANPDNEQFF. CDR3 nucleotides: TGTGCTAGTGGTTTGGTAGAGGCAAACCCTGACAATGAGCAGTTCTTC.

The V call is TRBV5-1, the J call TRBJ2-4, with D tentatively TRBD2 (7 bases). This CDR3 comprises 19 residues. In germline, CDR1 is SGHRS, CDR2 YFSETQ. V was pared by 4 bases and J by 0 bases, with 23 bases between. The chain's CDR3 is CASSRRGDTAGVAKNIQYF. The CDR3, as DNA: TGCGCCAGCAGCCGACGGGGGGACACGGCGGGGGTAGCCAAAAACATTCAGTACTTC.

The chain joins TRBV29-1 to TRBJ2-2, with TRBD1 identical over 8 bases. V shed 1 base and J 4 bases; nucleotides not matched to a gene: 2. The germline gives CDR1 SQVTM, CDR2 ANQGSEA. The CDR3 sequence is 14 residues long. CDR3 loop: CSVEGGQVTGELFF. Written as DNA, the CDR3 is TGCAGCGTTGAAGGGGGACAGGTCACCGGGGAGCTGTTTTTT.

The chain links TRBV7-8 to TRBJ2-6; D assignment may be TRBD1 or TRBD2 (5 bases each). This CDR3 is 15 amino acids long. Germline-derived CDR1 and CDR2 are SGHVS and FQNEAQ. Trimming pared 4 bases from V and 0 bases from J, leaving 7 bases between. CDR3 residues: CASSWGSSGANVLTF. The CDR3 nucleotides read TGTGCCAGCAGCTGGGGGAGCTCTGGGGCCAACGTCCTGACTTTC.

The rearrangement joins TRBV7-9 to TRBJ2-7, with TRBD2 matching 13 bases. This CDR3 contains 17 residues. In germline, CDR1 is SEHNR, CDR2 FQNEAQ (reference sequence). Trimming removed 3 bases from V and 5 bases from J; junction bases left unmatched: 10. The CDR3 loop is CASSFRWTSGSPHEQYF. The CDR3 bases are TGTGCCAGCAGCTTCCGATGGACTAGCGGGAGCCCCCACGAGCAGTACTTC.

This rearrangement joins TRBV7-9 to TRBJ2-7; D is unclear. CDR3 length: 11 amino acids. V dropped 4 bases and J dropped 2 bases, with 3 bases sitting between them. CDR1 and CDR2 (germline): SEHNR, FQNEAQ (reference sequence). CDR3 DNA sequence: TGTGCCAGCAGCTCCCCCTACGAGCAGTACTTC. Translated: CASSSPYEQYF.

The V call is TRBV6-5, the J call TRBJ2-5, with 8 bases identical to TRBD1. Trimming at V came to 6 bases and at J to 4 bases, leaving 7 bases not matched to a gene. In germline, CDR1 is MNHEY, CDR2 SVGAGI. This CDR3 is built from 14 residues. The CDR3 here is CASSQTGDGETQYF. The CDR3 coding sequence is TGTGCCAGCAGCCAGACAGGGGACGGAGAGACCCAGTACTTC.

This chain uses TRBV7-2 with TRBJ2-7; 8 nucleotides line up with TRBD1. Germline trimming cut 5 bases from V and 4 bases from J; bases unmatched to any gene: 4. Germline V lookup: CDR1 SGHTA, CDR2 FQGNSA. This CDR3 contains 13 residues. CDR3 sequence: CASSPGGRYEQYF. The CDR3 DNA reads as TGTGCCAGCAGCCCAGGGGGCAGATACGAGCAGTACTTC.

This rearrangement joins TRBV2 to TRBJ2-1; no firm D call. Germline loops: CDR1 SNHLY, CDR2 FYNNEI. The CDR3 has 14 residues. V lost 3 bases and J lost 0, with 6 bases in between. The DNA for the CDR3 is TGTGCCAGCAGTGACAGTCACTCCTACAATGAGCAGTTCTTC. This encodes CASSDSHSYNEQFF.

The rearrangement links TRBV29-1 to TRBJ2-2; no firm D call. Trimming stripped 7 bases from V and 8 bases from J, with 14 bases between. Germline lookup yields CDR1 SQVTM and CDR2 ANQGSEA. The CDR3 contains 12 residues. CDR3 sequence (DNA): TGCAGCGCGGCAGACCAAGAAGGGGAGCTGTTTTTT. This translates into CSAADQEGELFF.

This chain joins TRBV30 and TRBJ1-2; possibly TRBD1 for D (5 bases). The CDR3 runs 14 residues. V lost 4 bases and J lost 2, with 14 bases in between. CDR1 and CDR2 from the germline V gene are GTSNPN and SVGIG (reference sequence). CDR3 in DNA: TGTGCCTGGATTGGACATCGGGGGAACTATGGCTACACCTTC. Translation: CAWIGHRGNYGYTF.

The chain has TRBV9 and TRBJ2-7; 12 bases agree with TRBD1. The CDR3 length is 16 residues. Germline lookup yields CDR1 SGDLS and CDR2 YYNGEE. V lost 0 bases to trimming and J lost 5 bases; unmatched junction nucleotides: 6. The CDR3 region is CASSVDWDRGRNEQYF. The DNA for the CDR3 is TGTGCCAGCAGCGTAGACTGGGACAGGGGGCGGAACGAGCAGTACTTC. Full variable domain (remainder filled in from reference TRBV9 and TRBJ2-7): DSGVTQTPKHLITATGQRVTLRCSPRSGDLSVYWYQQSLDQGLQFLIQYYNGEERAKGNILERFSAQQFPDLHSELNLSSLELGDSALYFCASSVDWDRGRNEQYFGPGTRLTVT.

Here the CDR3 DNA reads TGTGCCAGCAGCGGCCAAACAGGGGGCGTCCGGAATGGCTACACCTTC. Translated, it gives CASSGQTGGVRNGYTF. The chain has TRBV7-9 and TRBJ1-2; 9 nucleotides match TRBD1. The CDR3 contains 16 residues. Germline V gene sequence: CDR1 SEHNR, CDR2 FQNEAQ (reference sequence). With 5 bases clipped from V and 6 bases from J, the junction kept 13 bases outside the gene matches.

CDR3 sequence (DNA): TGCAGCGTCCCCGACAGGGAAACCTTCGTCTACACCTTC. It is translated as CSVPDRETFVYTF. The rearrangement uses TRBV29-1 and TRBJ1-2; TRBD1 matches at 7 bases. The CDR3 spans 13 residues. The germline CDR1 and CDR2 sequences are SQVTM and ANQGSEA. The V segment lost 6 bases and the J segment 10 bases; nucleotides outside the gene matches: 14.

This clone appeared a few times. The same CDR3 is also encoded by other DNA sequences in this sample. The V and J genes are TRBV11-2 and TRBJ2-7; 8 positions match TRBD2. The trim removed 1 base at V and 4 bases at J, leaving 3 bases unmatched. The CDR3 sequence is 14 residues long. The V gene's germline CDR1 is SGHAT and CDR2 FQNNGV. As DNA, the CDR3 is TGTGCCAGCAGCTTAGGGACTAGCACTTACGAGCAGTACTTC. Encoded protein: CASSLGTSTYEQYF.

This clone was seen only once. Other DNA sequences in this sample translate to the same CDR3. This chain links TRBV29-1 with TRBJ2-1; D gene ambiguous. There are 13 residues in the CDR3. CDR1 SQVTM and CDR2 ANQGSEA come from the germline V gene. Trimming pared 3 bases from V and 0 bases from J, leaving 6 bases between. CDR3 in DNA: TGCAGCGTTGACGGAAGCTCCTACAATGAGCAGTTCTTC. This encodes CSVDGSSYNEQFF.

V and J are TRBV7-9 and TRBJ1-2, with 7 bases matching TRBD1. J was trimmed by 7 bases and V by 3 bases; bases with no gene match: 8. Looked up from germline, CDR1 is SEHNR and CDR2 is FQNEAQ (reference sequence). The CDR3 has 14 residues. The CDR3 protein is CASSLGGQVGGYTF. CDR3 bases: TGTGCCAGCAGCTTGGGTGGACAGGTCGGTGGCTACACCTTC. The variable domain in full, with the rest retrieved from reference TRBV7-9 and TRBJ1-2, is DTGVSQNPRHKITKRGQNVTFRCDPISEHNRLYWYRQTLGQGPEFLTYFQNEAQLEKSRLLSDRFSAERPKGSFSTLEIQRTEQGDSAMYLCASSLGGQVGGYTFGSGTRLTVV.